The present entry profiles one T cell receptor beta chain with its context. This record belongs to a study of T cell changes during pregnancy in multiple sclerosis. CDR3 length equals 15 residues. CDR1 SGHNT and CDR2 YYREEE come from the germline V gene (reference sequence). Trimming shortened V by 4 bases and J by 0 bases, and 10 bases separated the two germline ends. Assay used: immunoSEQ multiplex PCR; TCRdb lists only in-frame clones, some missing. The sample lists fewer than 60,000 clones; 75% to 95% were seen once. The chain has TRBV5-4 and TRBJ2-2; weak D call: TRBD2 (5 bases). The receptor's source is a female donor in good health, enrolled as a control in a pregnancy study. The starting material was peripheral blood, obtained after pregnancy. The CDR3 DNA is TGTGCCAGCAGCCCGGGGTACACGAACACCGGGGAGCTGTTTTTT. This encodes CASSPGYTNTGELFF.